These 16 T cell receptor beta chains came from one sample sequenced in a study of blood T cell repertoires in COVID-19. TCRdb's copy holds only in-frame clones and misses some; the assay was immunoSEQ multiplex PCR. The sample includes 210,000 or so clones, over 75% seen only once; the top ten take about 4.3%. Input material: PBMCs or T cells enriched from blood (not recorded which). These receptors were obtained from a man younger than 45 with acute COVID-19.

V usage is TRBV5-1 and J usage is TRBJ2-4; D is perhaps TRBD2 (5 bases). The germline CDR1 and CDR2 sequences are SGHRS and YFSETQ. V was pared by 4 bases and J by 9 bases, with 17 bases between. CDR3 length: 14 residues. CDR3 region: CASSPGSSGGIQYF. CDR3 DNA sequence: TGCGCCAGCAGCCCCGGATCATCAGGAGGCATTCAGTACTTC.

V is TRBV28 and J is TRBJ2-2, with 9 positions matching TRBD1. Per germline, CDR1 MDHEN and CDR2 SYDVKM. V shed 5 bases, J shed 4 bases, and the junction held 14 bases outside the gene matches. CDR3 length equals 18 residues. Written as DNA, the CDR3 is TGTGCCAGCAGTCCGCCCCCTACAGGGGGCGAGGGCACCGGGGAGCTGTTTTTT. Protein: CASSPPPTGGEGTGELFF.

The chain combines TRBV6-5 with TRBJ2-4; TRBD1 matches 9 bases. CDR1 and CDR2 from the germline V gene are MNHEY and SVGAGI. After removal of 8 bases from V and 9 bases from J, the junction contained 8 bases not matched to a gene. The CDR3 sequence is 13 residues long. CDR3 residues: CASVTGTGPIQYF. In DNA, the CDR3 is TGTGCCAGCGTAACCGGGACAGGGCCCATTCAGTACTTC.

The chain recombines TRBV2 with TRBJ1-6; no clear D. The CDR3 runs 14 residues. Germline V gives CDR1 SNHLY, CDR2 FYNNEI. V lost 7 bases, J lost 3 bases, and 10 bases lay in between. DNA for the CDR3: TGTGCCAGCATGGAGGGCGACTATAATTCACCCCTCCACTTT. Translation gives CASMEGDYNSPLHF.

This clone was observed a single time. V is TRBV3-1 (or the pseudogene TRBV3-2) and J is TRBJ1-5; perhaps TRBD1 as D (6 bases). The germline V gene encodes CDR1 LGHDT and CDR2 YNNKEL (reference sequence). CDR3 length: 15 residues. V lost 5 bases, J lost 0 bases, and 11 bases lay in between. DNA of the CDR3: TGTGCCAGCAGCTTGGGACATTTTAGCAATCAGCCCCAGCATTTT. It translates to CASSLGHFSNQPQHF.

This clone was seen a single time. This chain links TRBV5-1 with TRBJ1-1; D uncertain. CDR3 length: 15 amino acids. V lost 0 bases, J lost 0 bases, and 9 bases lay in between. Germline V gene sequence: CDR1 SGHRS, CDR2 YFSETQ. DNA for the CDR3: TGCGCCAGCAGCTTGGACTTCCTGATGAACACTGAAGCTTTCTTT. Amino acids: CASSLDFLMNTEAFF.

A remark on this clone: This could be a read error, since a much larger clone is one nucleotide away. V gene TRBV10-1 combines with J gene TRBJ2-7; D gene unclear. Trimming left V 4 bases short and J 0 bases short, with 4 bases between. CDR1 and CDR2 from the germline V gene are WNHNN and SYGVQD (reference sequence). This CDR3 has 12 amino acids. The chain's CDR3 is CASSGSSYEQYF. CDR3 bases: TGCGCCAGCAGTGGGAGCTCCTACGAGCAGTACTTC.

The chain employs TRBV5-6 and TRBJ1-6; TRBD1 might be the D (5 bases). The CDR3 is made up of 12 amino acids. Germline assignment: CDR1 SGHDT and CDR2 YYEEEE. V shed 9 bases and J shed 6 bases, with 10 bases lying between them. CDR3 region: CATGGGNSPLHF. Written as DNA, the CDR3 is TGTGCCACAGGCGGGGGTAATTCACCCCTCCACTTT.

This chain joins TRBV7-6 and TRBJ1-5, with D possibly being TRBD1 (5 bases). Trimming took off 8 bases at V and 5 bases at J, with 13 bases between the two ends. The CDR3 contains 13 residues. CDR1 is SGHVS and CDR2 is FNYEAQ in the germline V gene. The CDR3 DNA is TGTGCCAGCCAATCAGGGTCGGATCAGCCCCAGCATTTT. Amino acids: CASQSGSDQPQHF.

The rearrangement uses TRBV5-1 and TRBJ2-7; TRBD2 agrees at 7 bases. V lost 0 bases, J lost 7 bases, and 7 bases stayed unmatched. The V gene's germline CDR1 is SGHRS and CDR2 YFSETQ. The CDR3 sequence is 14 residues long. The CDR3 spells CASSLGGGVVEQYF. As DNA, the CDR3 is TGCGCCAGCAGCTTGGGCGGGGGAGTAGTAGAGCAGTACTTC.

V is TRBV28 and J is TRBJ1-2, with TRBD1 matching over 8 bases. Germline lookup yields CDR1 MDHEN and CDR2 SYDVKM. The CDR3 is 12 amino acids. The J segment lost 7 bases and the V segment lost 7 bases, leaving 5 bases of the junction unmatched. CDR3: CASTDRAFGYTF. In DNA, the CDR3 is TGTGCCAGCACGGACAGGGCTTTTGGCTACACCTTC.

The rearrangement links TRBV19 to TRBJ1-2; D ambiguous. V lost 6 bases and J lost 4, with 6 bases in between. Germline V gene lookup returns CDR1 LNHDA and CDR2 SQIVND (reference sequence). The CDR3 totals 11 residues. The CDR3 DNA reads as TGTGCCAGTAGGGCCCTCTATGGCTACACCTTC. It codes for CASRALYGYTF.

The chain has TRBV28 and TRBJ2-5; the match to TRBD1 covers 8 bases. CDR3 length: 14 residues. J lost 4 bases, V lost 5 bases, and 6 bases had no gene match. CDR1 is MDHEN, CDR2 SYDVKM, per germline. This CDR3 is CASSKSGGLETQYF. For the CDR3, the DNA is TGTGCCAGCAGTAAATCAGGGGGCTTAGAGACCCAGTACTTC. Full variable domain (outside the CDR3, taken from reference TRBV28 and TRBJ2-5): DVKVTQSSRYLVKRTGEKVFLECVQDMDHENMFWYRQDPGLGLRLIYFSYDVKMKEKGDIPEGYSVSREKKERFSLILESASTNQTSMYLCASSKSGGLETQYFGPGTRLLVL.

The genes are TRBV3-1 (or the pseudogene TRBV3-2) and TRBJ2-7; 8 bases line up with TRBD2. V shed 7 bases, J shed 4 bases, and the junction held 3 bases outside the gene matches. The CDR3 has 12 residues. CDR1 LGHDT and CDR2 YNNKEL come from the germline V gene (reference sequence). CDR3 residues: CASTGRGYEQYF. The CDR3 DNA reads TGTGCCAGCACCGGGAGGGGGTACGAGCAGTACTTC.

V usage is TRBV4-1 and J usage is TRBJ2-1; TRBD2 matches 8 bases. Germline V gives CDR1 MGHRA, CDR2 YSYEKL. There are 17 residues in the CDR3. V dropped 4 bases and J dropped 0; count of bases not matched to a gene: 8. The DNA for the CDR3 is TGCGCCAGCAGCCTGGTAGCGGGGCCGAGCTCCTACAATGAGCAGTTCTTC. Translation: CASSLVAGPSSYNEQFF.

This clone was seen just once. This CDR3 is CASSRQGENSPLHF. As DNA, the CDR3 is TGTGCCAGCAGCCGACAGGGGGAAAATTCACCCCTCCACTTT. The chain links TRBV3-1 (or the pseudogene TRBV3-2) to TRBJ1-6; 9 positions agree with TRBD1. The germline V gene encodes CDR1 LGHDT and CDR2 YNNKEL (reference sequence). J was trimmed by 7 bases and V by 4 bases; bases with no gene match: 2. The CDR3 contains 14 residues.